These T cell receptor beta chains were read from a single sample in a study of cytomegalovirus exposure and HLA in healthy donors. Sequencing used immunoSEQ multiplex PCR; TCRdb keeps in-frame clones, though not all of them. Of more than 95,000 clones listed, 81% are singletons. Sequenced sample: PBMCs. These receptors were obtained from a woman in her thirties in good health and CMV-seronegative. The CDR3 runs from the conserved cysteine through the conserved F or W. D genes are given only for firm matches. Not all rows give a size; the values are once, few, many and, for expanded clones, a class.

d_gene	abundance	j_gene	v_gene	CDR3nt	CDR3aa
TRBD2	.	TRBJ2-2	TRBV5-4	TGTGCCAGCAGCGGAACTAGCGGGAGACCCCCCAACACCGGGGAGCTGTTTTTT	CASSGTSGRPPNTGELFF
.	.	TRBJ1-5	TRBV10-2	TGCGCCAGCAGAAAGGAAGCAGGGCACAGCAATCAGCCCCAGCATTTT	CASRKEAGHSNQPQHF
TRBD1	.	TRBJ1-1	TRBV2	TGTGCCAGCAGCGGAAGACAGGGGATAGCTTTCTTT	CASSGRQGIAFF
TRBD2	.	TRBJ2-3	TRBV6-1	TGTGCCAGCAGTGAACTAGCGGGAGGGCCGGATACGCAGTATTTT	CASSELAGGPDTQYF
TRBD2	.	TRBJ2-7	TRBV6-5	TGTGCCAGCAGTTACGGCCTAGCGGGGACCTACGAGCAGTACTTC	CASSYGLAGTYEQYF
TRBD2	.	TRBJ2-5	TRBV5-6	TGTGCCAGCAGCTTGATTACTCGGGCTAGCGGGAGAGGAAAGACCCAGTACTTC	CASSLITRASGRGKTQYF
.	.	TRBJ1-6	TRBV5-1	TGCGCCAGCAGCTTAAGGCAGGGTGATGATTCACCCCTCCACTTT	CASSLRQGDDSPLHF
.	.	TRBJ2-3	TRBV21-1	TGTGCCAGCAGCATCCACCCCCCTAGCGCCCGTGGCACAGATACGCAGTATTTT	CASSIHPPSARGTDTQYF
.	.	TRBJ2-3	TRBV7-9	TGTTCCAGCAGTACGGGGAATACGCAGTATTTT	CSSSTGNTQYF
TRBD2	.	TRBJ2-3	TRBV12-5	TGTGCTAGTGGTCCCGGGGAGCGGGCGGGGGGGGCAGATACGCAGTATTTT	CASGPGERAGGADTQYF
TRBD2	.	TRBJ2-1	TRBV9	TGTGCCAGCAGCTTCCAGGGACTAGCGGGGGCCTACAATGAGCAGTTCTTC	CASSFQGLAGAYNEQFF
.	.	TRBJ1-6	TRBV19	TGTGCCAGTAGTATCAGCTCCTATAATTCACCCCTCCACTTT	CASSISSYNSPLHF
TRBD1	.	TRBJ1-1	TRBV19	TGTGCCAGTAGTATAGTTACAGGGGTGGGGAACACTGAAGCTTTCTTT	CASSIVTGVGNTEAFF
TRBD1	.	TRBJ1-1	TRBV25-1	TGTGCCAGCAGTCCGGGCTTCGGACAGGGGAACACTGAAGCTTTCTTT	CASSPGFGQGNTEAFF
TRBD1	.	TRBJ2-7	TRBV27	TGTGCCAGCAGGATCCACGGGATCACAGGGGCGCTAGGCGAGCAGTACTTC	CASRIHGITGALGEQYF
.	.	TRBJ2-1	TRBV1	TGCACCAACCGGAGCGGGGAGGGTCTCTACAATGAGCAGTTCTTC	CTNRSGEGLYNEQFF
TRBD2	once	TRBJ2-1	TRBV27	TGTGCCAGCAACGGACTAGCGGGGGAAACGGATGAGCAGTTCTTC	CASNGLAGETDEQFF
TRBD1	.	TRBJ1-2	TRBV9	TGTGCCAGCAGCCGGGACAGGGGCTATGGCTACACCTTC	CASSRDRGYGYTF
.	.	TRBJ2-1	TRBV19	TGTGCCAGTAGTCCACTAGCAGGGCCCTCCTACAATGAGCAGTTCTTC	CASSPLAGPSYNEQFF
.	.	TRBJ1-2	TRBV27	TGTGCCAGCAGTTTATCCGGACATCTTGGAGGCTACACCTTC	CASSLSGHLGGYTF
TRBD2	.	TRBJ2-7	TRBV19	TGTGCCAGTATGGAGAGTAGCGGGAGATACGAGCAGTACTTC	CASMESSGRYEQYF
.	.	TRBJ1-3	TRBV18	TGTGCCAGCTCACCACCTTTCGACAGCTCTGGAAACACCATATATTTT	CASSPPFDSSGNTIYF
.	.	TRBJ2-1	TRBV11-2	TGTGCCAGCAGCTTAGAGGGAGGGTGGGGGCCCTACAATGAGCAGTTCTTC	CASSLEGGWGPYNEQFF
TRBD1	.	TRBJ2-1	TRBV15	TGTGCCACCAGCAGAGGGGACAGGAGGAACAATGAGCAGTTCTTC	CATSRGDRRNNEQFF
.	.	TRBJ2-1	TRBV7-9	TGTGCCAGCAGCTTATTTACGGGGATGACCTCCTACAATGAGCAGTTCTTC	CASSLFTGMTSYNEQFF
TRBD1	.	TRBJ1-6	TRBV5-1	TGCGCCAGCAGCCTCACACTGGATACAGGGGACTCACCCCTCCACTTT	CASSLTLDTGDSPLHF
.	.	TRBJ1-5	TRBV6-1	TGTGCCAGCAGATCCGGGACATATAGCAATCAGCCCCAGCATTTT	CASRSGTYSNQPQHF
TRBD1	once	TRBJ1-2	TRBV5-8	TGTGCCAGCAGCCCACAGGGGGCAGTCCTAGGAGGCTACACCTTC	CASSPQGAVLGGYTF
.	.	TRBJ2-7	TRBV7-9	TGTTCCAGCAGCTTTTATGGGGCGGGGAGCTCCTACGAGCAGTACTTC	CSSSFYGAGSSYEQYF
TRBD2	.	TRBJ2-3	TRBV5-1	TGCGCCAGCAGCTTGGGTGGTAGCGGGGGGATCACAGATACGCAGTATTTT	CASSLGGSGGITDTQYF
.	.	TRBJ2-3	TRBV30	TGTGCCTGGAACGGGCGGGGCGTCACAGATACGCAGTATTTT	CAWNGRGVTDTQYF
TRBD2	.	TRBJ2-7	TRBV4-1	TGCGCCAGCAGCCAAGGTCTGACTAGCCCCGTCTACGAGCAGTACTTC	CASSQGLTSPVYEQYF
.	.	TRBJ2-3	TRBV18	TGTGCCAGCTCACCACCCTCGGTTGGCACAGATACGCAGTATTTT	CASSPPSVGTDTQYF
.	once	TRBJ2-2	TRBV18	TGTGCCAGCTTGCCAACAGGGTTGAACACCGGGGAGCTGTTTTTT	CASLPTGLNTGELFF
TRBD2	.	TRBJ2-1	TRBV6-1	TGTGCCAGCAGTGAAGGGACTAGCGGGGGTAATGAGCAGTTCTTC	CASSEGTSGGNEQFF
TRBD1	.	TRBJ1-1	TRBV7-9	TGTGCCAGCAGCCCAAAGGACAGGTTAGGAACTGAAGCTTTCTTT	CASSPKDRLGTEAFF
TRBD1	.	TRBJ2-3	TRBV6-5	TGTGCCAGCAGTCGGACAGGGCCGACGACAGATACGCAGTATTTT	CASSRTGPTTDTQYF
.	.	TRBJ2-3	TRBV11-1	TGTGCCAGCAGCCAGGGGTTAAGCACAGATACGCAGTATTTT	CASSQGLSTDTQYF
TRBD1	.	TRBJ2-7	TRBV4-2	TGTGCCAGCAGCCAAGTCGACAGGGATTCCTACGAGCAGTACTTC	CASSQVDRDSYEQYF
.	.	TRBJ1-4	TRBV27	TGTGCCAGCAGTTTATATGGGACTTTAACTAATGAAAAACTGTTTTTT	CASSLYGTLTNEKLFF
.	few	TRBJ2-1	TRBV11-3	TGTGCCAGCAGTTCTCCGGGACTCTTCCATAAGGGGCAGTTCTTC	CASSSPGLFHKGQFF